This section outlines one T cell receptor (beta chain) sequence together with its context. The antigen is unknown. The sample comes from a study of shared clonotypes between healthy human individuals. About the research overall: Three plates were used per donor for CD4 naive, three for CD4 memory, two for CD8 naive and one for CD8 memory. Study-wide points: Four donors had 4% to 6.5% of their naive CD4 clonotypes in common.

Sequencing was performed with immunoSEQ multiplex PCR; in TCRdb, only in-frame clones are kept and a portion is missing. Of about 960,000 clones in the sample, about 80% were seen once. The CDR3 covers 15 residues. Germline values: CDR1 SNHLY, CDR2 FYNNEI. The V gene lost 3 bases and the J gene lost 1 base, with 11 bases spanning the gap. The genes are TRBV2 and TRBJ2-3; D possibly matches TRBD1 or TRBD2 (5 bases each). Sample: memory CD4+ T cells sorted from blood. Subset reported: CD45RA-negative fraction. The TCR originated in a man aged 18 to 30 in good health. In DNA, the CDR3 is TGTGCCAGCAGTGAGATGGGACCGGGCACAGATACGCAGTATTTT. It specifies CASSEMGPGTDTQYF.